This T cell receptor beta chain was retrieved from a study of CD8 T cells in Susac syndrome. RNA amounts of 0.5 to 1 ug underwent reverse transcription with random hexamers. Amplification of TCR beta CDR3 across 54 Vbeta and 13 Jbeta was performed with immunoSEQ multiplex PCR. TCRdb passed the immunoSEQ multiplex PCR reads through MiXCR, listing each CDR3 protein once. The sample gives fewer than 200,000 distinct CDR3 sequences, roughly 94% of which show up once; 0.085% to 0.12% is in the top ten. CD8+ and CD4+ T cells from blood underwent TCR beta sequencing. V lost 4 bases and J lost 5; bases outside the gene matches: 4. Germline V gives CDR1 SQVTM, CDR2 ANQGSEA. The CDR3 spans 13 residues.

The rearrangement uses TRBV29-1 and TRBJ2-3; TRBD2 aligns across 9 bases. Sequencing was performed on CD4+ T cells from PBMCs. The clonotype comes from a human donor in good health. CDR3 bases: TGCAGCGTTGGCCAGCGGGAGGTAGATACGCAGTATTTT. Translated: CSVGQREVDTQYF.